This is a list of T cell receptor beta chains from one sample in a study of T cell responses to AZD1222 COVID-19 vaccine. Sequencing was performed with immunoSEQ multiplex PCR; in TCRdb, only in-frame clones are kept and a portion is missing. Here the sample spans approximately 170,000 clones, around 90% being singletons. The sequences come from peripheral blood, collected 28 days after the second AZD1222 dose. These receptors came from an adult who received the AZD1222 COVID-19 vaccine. Both conserved end residues are part of each CDR3. Fields, in order: J gene, D gene, clone size, V gene, CDR3 length, CDR3 protein, CDR3 DNA. A D gene is named only where the DNA matches it firmly. Size is omitted from some rows. Given values are once, few, many or a class for expanded clones.

TRBJ1-6,TRBD1,once,TRBV18,14,CASSPRDRDSPLHF,TGTGCCAGCTCCCCCCGGGACAGGGATTCACCCCTCCACTTT
TRBJ2-7,.,.,TRBV6-5,15,CASGRDGQQSNEQYF,TGTGCCAGCGGGAGAGATGGCCAACAGAGCAACGAGCAGTACTTC
TRBJ1-3,TRBD1,.,TRBV6-5,15,CASSYSGTGGNTIYF,TGTGCCAGCAGTTATTCCGGGACAGGGGGAAACACCATATATTTT
TRBJ2-1,TRBD2,.,TRBV7-3,19,CASSLLGPSGEKRDNEQFF,TGTGCCAGCAGCTTACTCGGTCCTAGCGGGGAGAAAAGAGACAATGAGCAGTTCTTC
TRBJ1-2,.,.,TRBV7-6,14,CASSPRGHNRGYTF,TGTGCCAGCAGCCCTAGGGGACATAATCGGGGCTACACCTTC
TRBJ2-1,TRBD2,once,TRBV2,15,CASATGGSSYNEQFF,TGTGCCAGCGCGACGGGGGGGAGCTCCTACAATGAGCAGTTCTTC
TRBJ1-1,.,.,TRBV7-2,14,CASSFSDQNTEAFF,TGTGCCAGCAGCTTCTCGGACCAGAACACTGAAGCTTTCTTT
TRBJ1-4,.,.,TRBV19,15,CASRTLPGTNEKLFF,TGTGCCAGTAGAACGTTACCGGGGACTAATGAAAAACTGTTTTTT
TRBJ1-3,TRBD1,.,TRBV5-1,15,CASRRDSDSGNTIYF,TGCGCCAGCAGACGGGACAGTGATTCTGGAAACACCATATATTTT
TRBJ2-1,.,few,TRBV18,13,CASSPKDIGEQFF,TGTGCCAGCTCACCCAAGGACATTGGTGAGCAGTTCTTC
TRBJ2-3,TRBD1,.,TRBV11-2,15,CASSPATGVGDTQYF,TGTGCCAGCAGCCCAGCGACAGGGGTCGGAGATACGCAGTATTTT
TRBJ2-5,TRBD1,.,TRBV7-9,16,CASRKTGGQGQETQYF,TGTGCCAGCAGAAAAACTGGAGGACAGGGCCAAGAGACCCAGTACTTC
TRBJ1-3,.,few,TRBV11-2,15,CASSATASSGNTIYF,TGTGCCAGCAGCGCTACAGCTTCCTCTGGAAACACCATATATTTT
TRBJ1-5,TRBD1,.,TRBV7-8,14,CASSGGQENQPQHF,TGTGCCAGCAGCGGAGGACAGGAGAATCAGCCCCAGCATTTT
TRBJ1-4,TRBD1,.,TRBV19,15,CASSTTDRVVEKLFF,TGTGCCAGTAGTACCACGGACAGGGTAGTGGAAAAACTGTTTTTT
TRBJ1-3,.,.,TRBV7-3,16,CASSLFPSSSGNTIYF,TGTGCCAGCAGCTTGTTTCCCAGTAGCTCTGGAAACACCATATATTTT
TRBJ1-2,.,.,TRBV19,14,CASSTFTGPYGYTF,TGTGCCAGTAGTACGTTCACAGGGCCCTATGGCTACACCTTC
TRBJ2-7,TRBD1,.,TRBV2,15,CASTKLRDRAYEQYF,TGTGCCAGCACCAAACTCCGGGACAGGGCCTACGAGCAGTACTTC
TRBJ2-7,.,once,TRBV11-2,15,CASSSPGLVPYEQYF,TGTGCCAGCAGCTCTCCGGGCCTTGTGCCTTACGAGCAGTACTTC
TRBJ2-7,.,.,TRBV9,15,CASSVAVGASYEQYF,TGTGCCAGCAGCGTAGCTGTAGGGGCCTCCTACGAGCAGTACTTC
TRBJ2-1,TRBD2,.,TRBV9,15,CASSVDVGGAHEQFF,TGTGCCAGCAGCGTAGACGTCGGGGGGGCCCATGAGCAGTTCTTC
TRBJ2-1,TRBD1,.,TRBV3-1/TRBV3-2,15,CASSSQGASYNEQFF,TGTGCCAGCAGCTCCCAGGGGGCATCCTACAATGAGCAGTTCTTC
TRBJ2-1,TRBD2,.,TRBV7-9,16,CASSLTSAGSYNEQFF,TGTGCCAGCAGCTTAACCTCAGCGGGGTCCTACAATGAGCAGTTCTTC
TRBJ1-5,.,once,TRBV2,13,CASIRTRNQPQHF,TGTGCCAGCATTCGGACACGCAATCAGCCCCAGCATTTT
TRBJ2-7,TRBD1,.,TRBV19,13,CASSTQGAGEQYF,TGTGCCAGTAGTACACAGGGGGCAGGCGAGCAGTACTTC
TRBJ1-1,.,.,TRBV7-3,14,CASSLFLGNTEAFF,TGTGCCAGCAGCTTGTTCTTGGGGAACACTGAAGCTTTCTTT
TRBJ2-7,TRBD1,once,TRBV5-1,14,CASSLADRAGEQYF,TGCGCCAGCAGCTTGGCGGACAGGGCCGGAGAGCAGTACTTC
TRBJ2-7,TRBD1,few,TRBV7-8,16,CASSEGTGLPSYEQYF,TGTGCCAGCAGCGAGGGGACAGGGCTACCTTCCTACGAGCAGTACTTC
TRBJ2-1,.,.,TRBV5-1,15,CASSSTGGSYNEQFF,TGCGCCAGCAGTTCTACGGGCGGTTCCTACAATGAGCAGTTCTTC
TRBJ2-1,TRBD2,few,TRBV4-2,15,CASSQATGGPNEQFF,TGTGCCAGCAGCCAAGCAACGGGGGGGCCGAATGAGCAGTTCTTC
TRBJ2-5,.,.,TRBV11-2,15,CASSLGREAQETQYF,TGTGCCAGCAGCTTAGGACGGGAAGCCCAAGAGACCCAGTACTTC
TRBJ2-3,.,.,TRBV14,15,CASSLLRGDTDTQYF,TGTGCCAGCAGCCTATTGAGAGGGGACACAGATACGCAGTATTTT
TRBJ1-1,TRBD1,.,TRBV10-3,15,CAISDPGQPNTEAFF,TGTGCCATCAGTGACCCGGGACAGCCGAACACTGAAGCTTTCTTT
TRBJ2-3,.,.,TRBV11-2,16,CASSLDADTYSYSQYF,TGTGCCAGCAGCTTAGATGCGGACACCTATTCATACTCGCAGTATTTT
TRBJ1-1,.,.,TRBV30,13,CAWSYRVLTEAFF,TGTGCCTGGAGTTACAGGGTTCTCACTGAAGCTTTCTTT
TRBJ1-5,.,few,TRBV18,12,CASSGNGQPQHF,TGTGCCAGCTCAGGGAATGGTCAGCCCCAGCATTTT
TRBJ2-3,.,.,TRBV5-1,13,CASSPGTSDTQYF,TGCGCCAGCAGCCCCGGGACTTCAGATACGCAGTATTTT
TRBJ2-5,TRBD2,once,TRBV14,16,CASSRRGGGALETQYF,TGTGCCAGCAGCCGCCGAGGCGGGGGGGCCCTGGAGACCCAGTACTTC
TRBJ2-1,.,.,TRBV18,15,CASSFVQGSYNEQFF,TGTGCCAGCTCATTCGTCCAGGGCTCCTACAATGAGCAGTTCTTC
TRBJ1-6,TRBD1,.,TRBV29-1,13,CSVQGAGNSPLHF,TGCAGCGTACAGGGGGCCGGTAATTCACCCCTCCACTTT
TRBJ2-7,.,once,TRBV5-1,15,CASSLAAGAAYEQYF,TGCGCCAGCAGCTTGGCCGCAGGGGCCGCCTACGAGCAGTACTTC